This is a list of T cell receptor beta chains from one sample in a study of blood T cell repertoires in COVID-19. Clones were sequenced by immunoSEQ multiplex PCR, and TCRdb holds only the in-frame ones, with some missing. The sample contains 210,000 or so clones, approximately 79% of which appear only once. The sequencing sample was made of peripheral blood. These receptors were taken from a human donor in a cohort sampled during active COVID-19. CDR3s include the opening cysteine and the closing phenylalanine or tryptophan. The order of the fields is CDR3 DNA, CDR3 protein, J gene, V gene, D gene, clone size. D genes are given only for firm matches. Clone size, where shown, is once, few, many, or a class for clones that have expanded.

DNA: TGTGCTAGTGGTTTGGCTCTTACTACTAGCACAGATACGCAGTATTTT; CDR3: CASGLALTTSTDTQYF; J: TRBJ2-3; V: TRBV12-5; D: .; size: .
DNA: TGCGCCAGCAGTGCGGGCCCGGACAGGGCTAATGAAAAACTGTTTTTT; CDR3: CASSAGPDRANEKLFF; J: TRBJ1-4; V: TRBV10-1; D: TRBD1; size: .
DNA: TGTGCCAGCAGCCCCGGACTAGTCTACGAGCAGTACTTC; CDR3: CASSPGLVYEQYF; J: TRBJ2-7; V: TRBV9; D: TRBD2; size: .
DNA: TGTGCCAGCAGCCCCAGGGTCTATAATTCACCCCTCCACTTT; CDR3: CASSPRVYNSPLHF; J: TRBJ1-6; V: TRBV28; D: .; size: .
DNA: TGTGCCAGCAGCACTAGCGGGAGGGGGAACGAGCAGTACTTC; CDR3: CASSTSGRGNEQYF; J: TRBJ2-7; V: TRBV28; D: TRBD2; size: .
DNA: TGCAGTGCTAGTGGGAGGACCAAATACGAGCAGTACTTC; CDR3: CSASGRTKYEQYF; J: TRBJ2-7; V: TRBV20-1; D: .; size: many
DNA: TGTGCCAGCAATGCGGAGGGGCTAGCGCGACCCTACGAGCAGTACTTC; CDR3: CASNAEGLARPYEQYF; J: TRBJ2-7; V: TRBV27; D: .; size: once
DNA: TGTGCCAGCAGTTATGGCGGTGGCTACACCTTC; CDR3: CASSYGGGYTF; J: TRBJ1-2; V: TRBV6-2/TRBV6-3; D: .; size: .
DNA: TGTGCCAGCAGCCCCCAACAGGGGAAATACGAGCAGTACTTC; CDR3: CASSPQQGKYEQYF; J: TRBJ2-7; V: TRBV21-1; D: .; size: .
DNA: TGTGCCACCAGTGACGGACAGGGGGATCATGGCTACACCTTC; CDR3: CATSDGQGDHGYTF; J: TRBJ1-2; V: TRBV24-1; D: TRBD1; size: .
DNA: TGTGCCAGCTCACCACTAGGGACAGGTTTTTACGAGCAGTACTTC; CDR3: CASSPLGTGFYEQYF; J: TRBJ2-7; V: TRBV18; D: TRBD1; size: .
DNA: TGTGCCAGCAAGAGGGAAAACACAGATACGCAGTATTTT; CDR3: CASKRENTDTQYF; J: TRBJ2-3; V: TRBV9; D: .; size: .
DNA: TGCGCCAGCAGCCTAGAGGAGACCCAGTACTTC; CDR3: CASSLEETQYF; J: TRBJ2-5; V: TRBV5-1; D: .; size: once
DNA: TGTGCCAGTAAACAAACGGGAGGGTTTGTGAACACTGAAGCTTTCTTT; CDR3: CASKQTGGFVNTEAFF; J: TRBJ1-1; V: TRBV19; D: .; size: .
DNA: TGTGCCAGCAGCGTAGAGCGGGAGCGTATCACAGATACGCAGTATTTT; CDR3: CASSVERERITDTQYF; J: TRBJ2-3; V: TRBV9; D: TRBD2; size: .
DNA: TGTGCCAGCAGCTTAGTCCCCGTGAACACCGGGGAGCTGTTTTTT; CDR3: CASSLVPVNTGELFF; J: TRBJ2-2; V: TRBV11-2; D: .; size: .
DNA: TGTGCTAGCATGGCGGATGGCGGGAGGTCCGAGCAGTACTTC; CDR3: CASMADGGRSEQYF; J: TRBJ2-7; V: TRBV6-5; D: TRBD2; size: .
DNA: TGTGCCAGCAGTTCCCGGACAGGGACGACGAACACTGAAGCTTTCTTT; CDR3: CASSSRTGTTNTEAFF; J: TRBJ1-1; V: TRBV3-1/TRBV3-2; D: TRBD1; size: .
DNA: TGTGCCAGCAGCCTATATAACACCGGGGAGCTGTTTTTT; CDR3: CASSLYNTGELFF; J: TRBJ2-2; V: TRBV6-5; D: .; size: .
DNA: TGTGCCACTCTCCGGGACAGGGTCTATGGCTACACCTTC; CDR3: CATLRDRVYGYTF; J: TRBJ1-2; V: TRBV19; D: TRBD1; size: few
DNA: TGTGCCAGCTCACCGGACAGGGGAGTTAGCAATCAGCCCCAGCATTTT; CDR3: CASSPDRGVSNQPQHF; J: TRBJ1-5; V: TRBV18; D: TRBD1; size: .
DNA: TGTGCCAGTAGTATAAGGGGTGCAGGGGCAAGGGAAAAACTGTTTTTT; CDR3: CASSIRGAGAREKLFF; J: TRBJ1-4; V: TRBV19; D: .; size: .
DNA: TGTGCCAGCTACCCCTACGCCGCGGGAGTCACAGATACGCAGTATTTT; CDR3: CASYPYAAGVTDTQYF; J: TRBJ2-3; V: TRBV6-6; D: TRBD2; size: .